The 4 T cell receptor beta chains below come from one sample, sequenced in a study of blood T cell repertoires in COVID-19 (dated by TCRdb to 2020 to 2022). Library method: the immunoSEQ multiplex PCR assay. Entries here come from immuneACCESS through TCRdb and include only in-frame sequences with V and J called. Some clones fail to appear in such tables; in the studies checked, an unresolved V gene covers under half of the shortfall, and the cause of the remainder is unknown. The sample yields about 310,000 clones; just under 90% were counted once. Almost 9.5% of the sample is taken by the ten largest. Sequencing input: PBMCs or T cells enriched from blood (not recorded which). Every receptor here comes from a woman aged 25 to 45 who had recovered from COVID-19.

This clone came up once. The chain uses TRBV28 and TRBJ2-1, with D tentatively TRBD1 (5 bases). In germline, CDR1 is MDHEN, CDR2 SYDVKM. CDR3 size: 15 residues. V gave up 6 bases and J gave up 0 bases, with 12 bases separating them. CDR3 in amino acids: CASRGGAHSYNEQFF. The CDR3 DNA is TGTGCCAGCAGGGGTGGGGCCCACTCCTACAATGAGCAGTTCTTC. The complete variable domain, with remaining parts taken from reference TRBV28 and TRBJ2-1, reads DVKVTQSSRYLVKRTGEKVFLECVQDMDHENMFWYRQDPGLGLRLIYFSYDVKMKEKGDIPEGYSVSREKKERFSLILESASTNQTSMYLCASRGGAHSYNEQFFGPGTRLTVL.

The rearrangement uses TRBV13 and TRBJ2-1, with 9 bases fitting TRBD1. The length of the CDR3 is 16 residues. CDR1 and CDR2 from the germline V gene are PRHDT and FYEKMQ (reference sequence). V trimming: 2 bases; J trimming: 9 bases; junction bases outside the gene matches: 11. CDR3 bases: TGTGCCAGCAGCTTATTGTTTCGGGACAGGGATGGTGAGCAGTTCTTC. It translates to CASSLLFRDRDGEQFF.

The J gene is TRBJ1-5, the V gene TRBV12-3 or TRBV12-4; D is ambiguous. The length of the CDR3 is 13 residues. The ends were cut back, 6 bases at V and 3 bases at J, with 9 bases in the middle. This CDR3 reads CASSAQNNQPQHF. For the CDR3, the DNA is TGTGCCAGCAGCGCCCAGAACAATCAGCCCCAGCATTTT.

The chain is built from TRBV27 and TRBJ1-1, with a possible D match to TRBD1 (5 bases). The CDR3 is 17 residues long. Trimming shortened V by 2 bases and J by 3 bases, and 19 bases separated the two germline ends. The germline gives CDR1 MNHEY, CDR2 SMNVEV (reference sequence). CDR3 coding DNA: TGTGCCAGCAGTTTAATTGGCCAGGGTACCGCTGACACTGAAGCTTTCTTT. This codes for CASSLIGQGTADTEAFF.